This TCR beta chain was sequenced for a study of cytomegalovirus exposure and HLA in healthy donors (dated by TCRdb to between 2016 and 2019). Notes on the research overall: According to an earlier analysis of 550 to 750 of the donors, about 179 million T cells yielded some 120 million unique TCR beta sequences and around 280 Gb of sequence data. An early release that covered some 630 HLA-typed donors contained approximately 320 gigabases of sequencing data and 65 million to 100 million unique TCR sequences. The study combined high-throughput TCR immunosequencing, statistical association of individual TCRs with disease status, and machine learning to predict cytomegalovirus infection status. In a later genetic analysis, genome-wide SNP genotypes for 398 of the 666 donors were used, and that subset was treated as a discovery cohort. Among the 398 genotyped donors, around 81% belonged to the genetic ancestry cluster associated with self-reported Caucasian donors. Typing coverage varied by locus: roughly 620-630 donors for A, B, C, DRB1 and DQB1; approximately 560 for DQA1; more than 600 for DPA1; 400 to 480 for DPB1. In an earlier analysis of a few hundred of the donors, high-throughput TCR beta sequencing was used to judge whether each TCR beta V gene segment behaved as functional or pseudogenic. HLA typing covered class I and class II loci at four-digit resolution. Donor age, sex, ethnicity and CMV serostatus were compiled alongside the repertoire data. Among a few hundred genotyped donors of the cohort, an average of around 240,000 unique TCR beta nucleotide sequences were sequenced per donor, roughly 18% of them non-productive. In a later analysis, previously published TCR beta repertoires from some 640 donors were re-analyzed and high-resolution HLA genotyping was added so that TCR occurrence patterns could be studied. Roughly 5 DR-DQ haplotypes were handled as single units for association and clustering, since linkage in the cohort was strong. The T cell repertoires of under 750 subjects were profiled by immunosequencing and related to cytomegalovirus serostatus. A separate validation cohort of 100 to 150 different subjects was used in addition to the 666-subject first cohort. In the later analysis, no new phenotypic data were used to find candidate immune exposures; instead, reliance was placed on TCR beta sequences and their occurrence across donors. Every discovery cohort repertoire had been produced on one sequencing platform. The study was designed to test whether signatures of past pathogen exposure could be identified by cataloging public T cell receptors.

Of note for this clone: The clone's antigen remains unknown. The junction and the germline gene differ at one end; a read error may be behind it.

Findings and caveats that apply to the study as a whole: In a later analysis, most CMV-associated TCR beta chains were found to appear HLA-restricted, with HLA associations seemingly driven largely by CMV exposure. In an earlier analysis of more than 450 of the donors, most TCR beta V segments were observed in productive rearrangements about 87% or about 30% of the time, broadly matching IMGT annotations. Because counts were too low, about 15 rarely observed V segments, including chromosome 9 orphons, were left out of the earlier analysis of a few hundred of the donors. Roughly uniform sequencing depth across donors was assumed in presence/absence analyses, although this assumption may not hold. In vitro tests confirmed that three of the cytomegalovirus-associated TCR beta chains recognize cytomegalovirus antigens. The study listed approximately 150 TCR beta chains as associated with cytomegalovirus. A later analysis associated about 17,000 TCR beta sequences with specific HLA alleles at a false discovery rate of 0.05. A group of highly shared sequence variants was considered likely to be a technical artifact of the sequencing pipeline. While some public TCRs were present in many individuals, most TCR sequences turned up only very rarely across donors. Some IMGT-functional V segments, including TRBV6-2 and TRBV6-3, could not be distinguished by the 87-base-pair reads and were therefore excluded. HLA typing was unavailable for some donors at each locus, so association tests used only the typed subset. Compared with the roughly 600-donor mean, donors in an Asian-associated ancestry cluster had fewer N-insertions in productive TCRs, according to a later genetic analysis. The authors suggested that the approach could potentially be extended to other disease states and immunological phenotypes. The only immune exposure information available for the cohort was CMV serostatus. Strong co-occurrence of HLA alleles, especially DR and DQ, made assigning TCR associations to individual alleles difficult. A later analysis found that HLA-associated TCR beta chains were more clonally expanded and had lower generation probabilities than equally common non-associated chains. A further reported finding was that TCR beta sequences accurately predicted the HLA-A and HLA-B alleles for most subjects in the first cohort. Linkage disequilibrium might explain the correlated functional status among segregating V segments, but an unknown experimental factor could not be ruled out. In a later analysis, the rate of TCR association differed among HLA loci, with DRB1 alleles having the most associated TCRs and HLA-C alleles having the fewest. An association between a missense DCLRE1C variant and V-gene and J-gene trimming of TCR beta chains was found in a later genetic analysis and replicated in an independent cohort. In both the original and validation cohorts, the classifier was reported to diagnose cytomegalovirus status with high specificity and sensitivity. A later analysis reported that several top co-occurrence clusters appeared linked to parvovirus B19, influenza, CMV and Epstein-Barr virus. In this cohort, only TCR beta chains were sequenced, and detectable features were limited by the absence of alpha or paired-chain data.

The cohort was made up of 650 to 700 healthy bone marrow donors. All cohort members were sampled while nominally healthy, although unrecorded immune exposures were likely present. CMV serostatus was positive for about 300 and negative for about half of the roughly 670 cohort members, and was not recorded for this donor. A peripheral blood sample was provided by each donor, and peripheral blood mononuclear cells were used for TCR beta sequencing. The Qiagen DNeasy Blood Extraction Kit was used to extract genomic DNA from the blood cell samples. The protocol used for the library was the immunoSEQ multiplex PCR assay. A mixture of 60 forward primers for TCR Vbeta segments and 13 reverse primers for TCR Jbeta segments was used in the multiplex PCR. The CDR3 region of rearranged TCR beta genes was amplified from genomic DNA by a multiplex PCR assay. The amplified TCR beta libraries were sequenced on the Illumina HiSeq System as 87-base-pair reads. Concerning the study's data processing: A later analysis tallied roughly 76 million unique TCR beta chains across the 550 to 850 repertoires, and some 12 million of those chains were shared by two or more donors. To remove PCR and sequencing errors, raw reads were error-corrected and collapsed into unique sequences using a nearest-neighbor algorithm that merged closely related sequences. Alignment of CDR3 sequences to IMGT reference sequences was used to assign V, D and J gene segments. For a sequence to be retained, a match of at least six nucleotides was required to both a V gene segment and a J gene segment. A rearrangement counted as productive if the CDR3 had no stop codons and remained in frame with V and J, and every other rearrangement counted as non-productive. CDR3 was defined by IMGT convention, running from the second conserved V-encoded cysteine to the conserved J-encoded phenylalanine. The earlier analysis of fewer than 700 of the donors excluded sequences that lacked an unambiguous match to a single V gene segment. In an earlier analysis of about 590 of the donors, a V segment was called functional when productive rearrangements were above 56.7%, and segregating when the standard deviation between donors exceeded 5%. A statistical classification framework was built to diagnose cytomegalovirus status from the catalog of TCR beta chain sequences. A later analysis assigned V and J genes by comparing TCR nucleotide sequences with IMGT/GENE-DB human TR gene sequences. A later analysis assigned CDR3 sequences and most-parsimonious VDJ recombination scenarios with the TCRdist pipeline. A later analysis defined each TCR beta chain by its CDR3 amino acid sequence plus V-gene family, and excluded reads lacking a unique V-gene family. To address suspected cross-contamination and a sequencing artifact, a later analysis removed a few hundred highly shared, low-generation-probability nucleotide sequences. For each public chain, a later analysis derived a clonal expansion index from normalized ranks of inferred template counts within each repertoire. Generation probabilities in a later analysis came from a VDJ recombination model fitted to out-of-frame rearrangements, and those results were checked against IGoR. In a later analysis, TCR-TCR, TCR-HLA and TCR-CMV co-occurrence was scored with hypergeometric tests, and a repertoire-size bias correction was applied to TCR pairs. False discovery rates were estimated in a later analysis by permuting HLA or CMV assignments 20 times. In a later analysis, co-occurring TCRs were grouped using DBSCAN, with TCRdist sequence similarity added in when clustering inside HLA-allele-positive subsets. For co-occurrence clustering, repertoires with fewer than 30,000 or more than 120,000 public chains were excluded, along with about five repertoires with anomalous nucleotide sharing. Not all clones reach the TCRdb copy of this immuneACCESS table, which keeps in-frame sequences only. Checked studies attribute under half of the gap to unresolved V genes and leave the rest unexplained. That table supplies the V and J calls and clone size; D and trimming were determined from the DNA. Across this sample there are around 130,000 clones, with about three quarters seen only once. 2.9% of the sample goes to the ten largest clones.

From the cysteine through the phenylalanine, the CDR3 covers 12 amino acids. Kept here is only the CDR3 DNA, which spans 36 bases and is read in frame from base 1. CDR1 and CDR2 are drawn from the germline V gene (reference sequence): SEHNR, FQNEAQ. The sequenced sample consisted of PBMCs. In this chain, TRBV7-9 is recombined with TRBJ1-1; TRBD1 is possibly the D segment (5 matching bases). The sequence derives from a human donor in good health. The CDR3 sequence is CSSRRQSTEAFF. The nucleotide sequence is given as TGTTCCAGCAGACGACAGAGCACTGAAGCTTTCTTT.